These 20 T cell receptor beta chains originate from one sample sequenced in a study of spatial heterogeneity in lung cancer. MiXCR, applied by TCRdb to the 5' RACE reads, yields one record per CDR3 protein. Counted here are 9,500 to 12,000 distinct CDR3 sequences, around 24% occurring once; the ten biggest clones make up 30% to 40%. Documented time point: sample taken at primary tumor resection. Unsorted tumor, nontumor lung tissue or cryopreserved PBMC supplied the whole RNA. Sequencing used PBMCs, obtained at surgery. The receptors stem from a female donor with early-stage non-small cell lung cancer.

This clonotype is judged medium-sized. V and J are TRBV12-3 or TRBV12-4 and TRBJ1-2; D is unclear. The CDR3 has 13 residues. The ends were cut back, 6 bases at V and 1 base at J, with 9 bases in the middle. CDR3 sequence reads: CASSPGDNYGYTF. Here the CDR3 DNA reads TGTGCCAGCAGCCCCGGTGATAACTATGGCTACACCTTC.

This clonotype is termed medium-sized. This rearrangement joins TRBV7-9 to TRBJ1-1, with 7 bases fitting TRBD1. The junction had 6 bases not matched to a gene; V was cut back by 5 bases and J by 6 bases. Germline lookup yields CDR1 SEHNR and CDR2 FQNEAQ (reference sequence). The CDR3 contains 13 residues. The CDR3 DNA follows: TGTGCCAGCAGCCGACTGCAGGGGGCTGAAGCTTTCTTT. Translating gives CASSRLQGAEAFF.

This clonotype was observed at least ten times. This chain joins TRBV25-1 and TRBJ2-1; maybe TRBD1 (6 bases). V lost 6 bases, J lost 0 bases, and 9 bases lay in between. The CDR3 covers 14 residues. Germline CDR1 reads MGHDK; CDR2 reads SYGVNS. CDR3 DNA sequence: TGTGCCAGCAGACAGGGAAGCTCCTACAATGAGCAGTTCTTC. Protein: CASRQGSSYNEQFF.

The rearrangement uses TRBV7-2 and TRBJ2-1; TRBD2 matches 14 bases. Germline V gene data show CDR1 as SGHTA and CDR2 as FQGNSA. This CDR3 comprises 17 residues. The J segment lost 6 bases and the V segment lost 5 bases, leaving 9 bases of the junction unmatched. CDR3 protein: CASSPRLAGGGSNEQFF. CDR3 nucleotides: TGTGCCAGCAGCCCCCGACTAGCGGGAGGGGGGAGCAATGAGCAGTTCTTC.

By its share, this clonotype is large. The chain is built from TRBV20-1 and TRBJ2-1, with TRBD2 identical over 7 bases. Germline lookup yields CDR1 DFQATT and CDR2 SNEGSKA (reference sequence). The CDR3 is 15 amino acids. The J segment lost 1 base and the V segment lost 2 bases, leaving 5 bases of the junction unmatched. The CDR3 sequence: CSARPGTISYNEQFF. DNA for the CDR3: TGCAGTGCTAGACCCGGGACTATATCCTACAATGAGCAGTTCTTC.

This clonotype has a single count. Likely a read error: the CDR3 ends without its conserved phenylalanine or tryptophan. The DNA is omitted, as the CDR3 cannot be located on it reliably, and the CDR3 follows TCRdb's listing. CDR3 amino acids: CASSFEGEERSFL. The rearrangement uses TRBV5-1 and TRBJ1-1. Counting both end residues, the CDR3 totals 13 amino acids. The V gene's germline CDR1 is SGHRS and CDR2 YFSETQ.

The V and J genes are TRBV7-2 and TRBJ1-3; possibly TRBD1 for D (6 bases). The germline gives CDR1 SGHTA, CDR2 FQGNSA. This CDR3 spans 16 amino acids. V dropped 5 bases and J dropped 0 bases, with 14 bases sitting between them. The CDR3 sequence: CASSPDRRTSGNTIYF. CDR3 coding DNA: TGTGCCAGCAGCCCTGACAGGCGGACCTCTGGAAACACCATATATTTT.

J is TRBJ2-2 and V is TRBV2; 8 positions agree with TRBD2. Losses at the gene ends were 7 bases for V and 7 bases for J; bases not matched to a gene: 8. Germline CDR1 and CDR2: SNHLY and FYNNEI. The CDR3 length is 14 residues. The CDR3 protein is CASTGGLADGELFF. CDR3 DNA: TGTGCCAGCACCGGAGGACTAGCTGACGGGGAGCTGTTTTTT.

This clonotype was detected ten times or more. J is TRBJ2-1 and V is TRBV29-1; D call uncertain. In germline, CDR1 is SQVTM, CDR2 ANQGSEA. Deletions cut 3 bases from V and 7 bases from J, with 4 bases between. This CDR3 is built from 10 residues. DNA for the CDR3: TGCAGCGTTGAGGAGAATGAGCAGTTCTTC. Its translation is CSVEENEQFF.

The table lists this clonotype with a few counts. At one boundary the junction diverges from the germline segment, which might be a read error. The rearrangement joins TRBV7-2 to TRBJ2-7; 10 bases map to TRBD2. Per the germline V gene, CDR1 is SGHTA and CDR2 is FQGNSA. The CDR3 length is 11 residues. The CDR3 protein is CASSLDGGLAF. The CDR3 bases are TGTGCCAGCAGCTTAGATGGGGGACTAGCGTTC.

By frequency in the sample, this clonotype is medium-sized. The rearrangement links TRBV5-1 to TRBJ2-1, with D tentatively TRBD1 (6 bases). There are 15 residues in the CDR3. In germline, CDR1 is SGHRS, CDR2 YFSETQ. V was trimmed by 5 bases and J by 5 bases, leaving 17 bases between them. CDR3 sequence (DNA): TGCGCCAGCAGTACCACAGGGTACGTCGACAATGAGCAGTTCTTC. Its translation is CASSTTGYVDNEQFF.

This clonotype was picked up a small number of times. The CDR3 is CASSFSGQGMNTEAFF. The CDR3 coding sequence is TGCGCCAGCAGCTTCTCCGGACAGGGAATGAACACTGAAGCTTTCTTT. J is TRBJ1-1 and V is TRBV5-1, with 8 bases lining up with TRBD1. J gave up 0 bases and V 2 bases, and 6 bases lay outside the gene matches. Per germline, CDR1 SGHRS and CDR2 YFSETQ. The CDR3 sequence is 16 residues long. The whole variable domain, remainder taken from reference TRBV5-1 and TRBJ1-1, is KAGVTQTPRYLIKTRGQQVTLSCSPISGHRSVSWYQQTPGQGLQFLFEYFSETQRNKGNFPGRFSGRQFSNSRSEMNVSTLELGDSALYLCASSFSGQGMNTEAFFGQGTRLTVV.

The chain employs TRBV20-1 and TRBJ2-1; weak D call: TRBD1 (6 bases). Trimming took off 6 bases at V and 2 bases at J, with 29 bases between the two ends. Germline V lookup: CDR1 DFQATT, CDR2 SNEGSKA (reference sequence). The CDR3 extends over 19 amino acids. This CDR3 reads CSAEKLRDIPGPTYNEQFF. The CDR3 DNA reads TGCAGTGCCGAGAAGCTCCGGGACATTCCGGGACCAACCTACAATGAGCAGTTCTTC.

In its sample, this clonotype was seen a few times. This chain uses TRBV6-1 with TRBJ2-1, with D perhaps TRBD2 (6 bases). The V gene lost 8 bases and the J gene lost 0 bases, with 14 bases spanning the gap. The CDR3 is 15 amino acids. From germline, CDR1 is MNHNS and CDR2 SASEGT. The CDR3 sequence: CASGVVGGSYNEQFF. The CDR3 DNA is TGTGCCAGCGGGGTCGTGGGAGGCTCCTACAATGAGCAGTTCTTC.

The chain combines TRBV5-4 with TRBJ2-3, with 9 bases matching TRBD1. Germline values: CDR1 SGHNT, CDR2 YYREEE (reference sequence). This CDR3 has 14 amino acids. The V and J ends lost 4 bases and 6 bases, in that order; junction bases with no gene match: 6. CDR3 DNA sequence: TGTGCCAGCAGCAAACAGGGGGCATCGGATACGCAGTATTTT. It yields the protein CASSKQGASDTQYF.

The chain uses TRBV6-1 and TRBJ2-1; no definite D call. Germline assignment: CDR1 MNHNS and CDR2 SASEGT. This CDR3 is 13 amino acids long. The V and J ends lost 6 bases and 8 bases respectively, with 14 bases between them. Written as DNA, the CDR3 is TGTGCCAGCAGACAAGGCCTGGGCTATGAGCAGTTCTTC. Its protein product is CASRQGLGYEQFF.

The chain uses TRBV10-3 and TRBJ1-2, with 7 bases fitting TRBD1. Per germline, CDR1 ENHRY and CDR2 SYGVKD. This CDR3 spans 17 amino acids. V trimming: 4 bases; J trimming: 0 bases; junction bases outside the gene matches: 11. CDR3: CAISGSRTGETNYGYTF. The CDR3 DNA follows: TGTGCCATCAGTGGGTCTCGGACAGGAGAAACTAACTATGGCTACACCTTC.

In this sample, this clonotype is medium-sized. V gene TRBV7-2 combines with J gene TRBJ1-6; D not certain. V was shortened by 5 bases and J by 0 bases, with 11 bases between the two germline ends. This CDR3 comprises 16 residues. The germline gives CDR1 SGHTA, CDR2 FQGNSA. The CDR3: CASSLDEGSYNSPLHF. CDR3 bases: TGTGCCAGCAGCCTGGACGAGGGCTCCTATAATTCACCCCTCCACTTT.

The chain recombines TRBV7-3 with TRBJ2-1; the match to TRBD2 covers 10 bases. The CDR3 runs 15 residues. V shed 4 bases and J 6 bases; nucleotides not matched to a gene: 6. Germline lookup yields CDR1 SGHTA and CDR2 FQGTGA. CDR3 protein: CASSSPIAGGNEQFF. CDR3 DNA: TGTGCCAGCAGCTCCCCGATAGCGGGAGGCAATGAGCAGTTCTTC.

V gene TRBV11-2 combines with J gene TRBJ1-4, with a weak D call TRBD1 (5 bases). The germline V and J ends were trimmed by 5 bases and 5 bases, with 15 bases remaining between them. The V gene's germline CDR1 is SGHAT and CDR2 FQNNGV. The CDR3 length is 15 residues. The CDR3: CASSAFQGRNEKLFF. The CDR3 DNA reads TGTGCCAGCAGCGCCTTCCAGGGACGAAATGAAAAACTGTTTTTT. The full variable domain, rest sourced from reference TRBV11-2 and TRBJ1-4, is EAGVAQSPRYKIIEKRQSVAFWCNPISGHATLYWYQQILGQGPKLLIQFQNNGVVDDSQLPKDRFSAERLKGVDSTLKIQPAKLEDSAVYLCASSAFQGRNEKLFFGSGTQLSVL.